A selection of T cell receptor beta chains follows, all from one sample in a study of OX40 agonist ivuxolimab in advanced cancers. Assay: immunoSEQ multiplex PCR; the TCRdb copy retains only in-frame clones and omits some. The repertoire consists of about 70,000 clones, with 81% occurring once and the leading ten covering 5%. The material was CD4+ or CD8+ T cells sorted from blood, obtained in a trial of the OX40 agonist ivuxolimab. The receptors shown here come from an adult with an advanced solid tumor such as melanoma, head and neck, liver or kidney cancer. CDR3s leave out the opening cysteine and the closing phenylalanine or tryptophan. Not all rows give a size; the values are once, few, many and, for expanded clones, a class.

clone_size v_call cdr3_aa
. TRBV5-1 ASSFVPEETQY
once TRBV2 ASSAANYEQY
. TRBV7-7 ASSLTVDTEAF
. TRBV27 ASSPYLQETQY
. TRBV7-9 ASSTGQRDSGELF
. TRBV5-1 ASSSPGLEYEQY
. TRBV2 ASSLQLNTEAF
. TRBV5-1 ASSLASGGPHEQF
. TRBV10-3 AIGGQGGLNSYNEQF
. TRBV5-4 ASSQLALANYGYT
. TRBV5-1 ASSPETGAVYEQY
. TRBV15 ATRGGVYNSPLH
. TRBV6-6 ASTPTGSYEQY
. TRBV13 ASSLRAGGDLETQY
. TRBV2 ASSALTGGYEQY
. TRBV5-4 ASSLDRGEKLF
once TRBV9 ASSAPGGETQY
. TRBV5-4 ASGSQRGDNTGELF
many TRBV2 ASKQESTDTQY
. TRBV7-6 ASSLGTQETQY
. TRBV5-1 ASSFTGTDNEQF
few TRBV9 ASSVSMGRGYT
. TRBV4-3 ASSQDVLAEGDNEQF
. TRBV19 ASTRGQATDTQY
. TRBV25-1 ASSDLQESQPQH
. TRBV4-3 ASSRGTVEMSQY
. TRBV5-5 ASSLRTANYGYT
. TRBV6-4 ASSEPGRGLMNTEAF
. TRBV7-2 ASSLQGAESPLH
. TRBV4-3 ASSQDGGGNTIY
. TRBV10-1 ASRADANTEAF
. TRBV5-4 ASSLAPGSRTDTQY
. TRBV4-1 ASSQAERGGTDTQY
. TRBV18 ASSPPLAGGNEQF
few TRBV10-2 ASSETNYGYT
. TRBV11-2 ASSLNQETQY
. TRBV30 AWSVWGRGSPLH
. TRBV6-5 ASTIDRVGTEAF
. TRBV5-8 ASRRQTNNEQF
. TRBV4-3 ASSQDRIVTGELF